This T cell receptor beta chain derives from a study of regulatory T cells in long-lasting Graves disease. Time point denoted: persistent/refractory GD, antithyroid drugs over 5 years with positive TRAb. TCR sequences were obtained from RNA taken from PBMCs. This clonotype was recorded many times. From germline, CDR1 is MDHEN and CDR2 SYDVKM. Trimming took 3 bases from V and 1 from J; bases not matched to a gene: 1. CDR3 length equals 15 residues. Combining iRepertoire HTBI primers with Arm-PCR of CDR3 regions, the authors built TCR beta libraries. TCRdb redid the calling of the multiplex PCR reads with MiXCR, one entry per CDR3 protein. The repertoire holds 430,000 or so distinct CDR3 sequences, with 21% as singletons.

The chain carries TRBV28 and TRBJ2-2; 8 nucleotides line up with TRBD1. This specimen consisted of peripheral blood mononuclear cells (PBMCs), obtained when the disease was refractory, from a patient treated with antithyroid drugs. This TCR came from a female donor with Graves disease. The CDR3, as DNA: TGTGCCAGCAGTTTTGACAGGGGGAACACCGGGGAGCTGTTTTTT. Amino acid sequence: CASSFDRGNTGELFF.